Included here is one T cell receptor (beta chain) sequence, with context. Trimming took off 8 bases at V and 8 bases at J, with 16 bases between the two ends. Germline lookup yields CDR1 SGHAT and CDR2 FQNNGV. The CDR3 length is 14 residues. This record belongs to a study of blood T cell repertoires in COVID-19. Overall study context: Spain, Italy and the United States supplied samples that represented acute and convalescent COVID-19. Nucleic acid was either cDNA or gDNA, and it came from T cells, B-cell-depleted T cells, or PBMCs.

In the study's own analysis: Reference gene primer amplification gave nucleated cell count estimates. The table came from immunoSEQ multiplex PCR; TCRdb's copy has only in-frame clones and leaves some out. D and trimming were read from the DNA, whereas the V and J calls and clone size are those reported in that table. The data show over 200,000 clones, with around nine tenths seen just once and 2.7% held by the top ten. This chain links TRBV11-2 with TRBJ1-6; D may be TRBD1 (5 bases). Specimen: peripheral blood. This TCR was sampled from a woman in her sixties or seventies with acute or convalescent COVID-19. CDR3 loop: CASSAGPADSPLHF. The CDR3 DNA sequence: TGTGCCAGCTCCGCAGGGCCTGCGGATTCACCCCTCCACTTT.